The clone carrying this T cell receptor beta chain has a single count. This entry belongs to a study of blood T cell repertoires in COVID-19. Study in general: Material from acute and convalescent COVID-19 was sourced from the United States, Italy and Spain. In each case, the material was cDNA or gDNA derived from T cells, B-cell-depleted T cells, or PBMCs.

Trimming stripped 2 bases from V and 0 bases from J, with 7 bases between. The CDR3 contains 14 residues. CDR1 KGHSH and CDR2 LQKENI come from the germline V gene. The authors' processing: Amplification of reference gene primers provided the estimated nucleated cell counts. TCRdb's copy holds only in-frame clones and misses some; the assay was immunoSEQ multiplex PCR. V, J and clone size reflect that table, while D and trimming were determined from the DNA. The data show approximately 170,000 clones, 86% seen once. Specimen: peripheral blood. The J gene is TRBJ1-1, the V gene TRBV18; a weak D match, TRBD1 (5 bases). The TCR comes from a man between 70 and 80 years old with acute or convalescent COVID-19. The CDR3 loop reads CASSPTGVNTEAFF. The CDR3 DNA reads TGTGCCAGCTCACCAACAGGAGTGAACACTGAAGCTTTCTTT.